The present T cell receptor beta chain was sequenced within a study of T cells in narcolepsy. Findings and caveats of the study: HCRT-specific and TRIB2-specific autoreactive clonotypes appeared among same-patient CSF and blood CD4+ clonotypes. Autoreactive clonotypes reportedly recurred in blood of same and different patients, not controls.

Method: immunoSEQ multiplex PCR; TCRdb's copy keeps in-frame clones and lacks some. The data contain around 20,000 clones, roughly four fifths of them singletons. Concerning this clone itself: Its antigen remains unknown.

The germline V gene encodes CDR1 SNHLY and CDR2 FYNNEI. J gave up 3 bases and V 1 base, and 3 bases lay outside the gene matches. The CDR3 sequence is 16 residues long. Sequencing was performed on memory (CD45RA-) CD4+ T cells from blood. The chain has TRBV2 and TRBJ1-6, with TRBD1 matching over 7 bases. This sequence originates from a human donor in good health. The CDR3 loop reads CASSEDRQGYNSPLHF. The CDR3 DNA sequence: TGTGCCAGCAGTGAAGACCGACAGGGCTATAATTCACCCCTCCACTTT.